Shown below are 15 T cell receptor beta chains from a single sample sequenced in a study of vaccination effects on CD4 cells after COVID-19. Following an approximately ten-day culture, CD4+ T cells were purified. Sequencing used immunoSEQ multiplex PCR; TCRdb keeps in-frame clones, though not all of them. The profile shows 45,000 to 50,000 clones, around 76% of them singletons. No cognate antigen is known for these TCRs. Specimen: CD4+ T cells from PBMCs cultured without peptide, collected before COVID-19 vaccination. These TCRs come from a human donor who had a prior SARS-CoV-2 infection.

The V gene is TRBV7-9, the J gene TRBJ1-2; a weak D match, TRBD1 (6 bases). Trimming took 8 bases from V and 2 from J, leaving 21 bases between them. Germline V gene sequence: CDR1 SEHNR, CDR2 FQNEAQ (reference sequence). The CDR3 has 16 residues. CDR3 nucleotide sequence: TGTGCCAGCTCGCGAATGGACAGTGAAGTCAACTATGGCTACACCTTC. Amino acid sequence: CASSRMDSEVNYGYTF. Complete variable domain (other parts from reference TRBV7-9 and TRBJ1-2): DTGVSQNPRHKITKRGQNVTFRCDPISEHNRLYWYRQTLGQGPEFLTYFQNEAQLEKSRLLSDRFSAERPKGSFSTLEIQRTEQGDSAMYLCASSRMDSEVNYGYTFGSGTRLTVV.

This chain links TRBV5-1 with TRBJ1-4; 7 positions match TRBD1. Germline V gene sequence: CDR1 SGHRS, CDR2 YFSETQ. CDR3 length: 17 residues. V trimming: 1 base; J trimming: 4 bases; junction bases outside the gene matches: 10. CDR3 in DNA: TGCGCCAGCAGCTTGTTCGGAGGGGGCATTAATAATGAAAAACTGTTTTTT. Residues: CASSLFGGGINNEKLFF.

This clone was detected a few times. This chain links TRBV19 with TRBJ1-2, with 7 bases fitting TRBD1. The germline V gene encodes CDR1 LNHDA and CDR2 SQIVND (reference sequence). Unmatched junction bases numbered 9, after V lost 4 bases and J lost 4 bases. The CDR3 has 15 residues. CDR3 nucleotide sequence: TGTGCCAGTAGTACTCAGGGGACAGTTCTCTATGGCTACACCTTC. This codes for CASSTQGTVLYGYTF.

V gene TRBV3-1 (or the pseudogene TRBV3-2) combines with J gene TRBJ2-7, with 9 bases identical to TRBD1. This CDR3 comprises 15 residues. Germline values: CDR1 LGHDT, CDR2 YNNKEL (reference sequence). Germline trimming cut 1 base from V and 2 bases from J; bases unmatched to any gene: 3. The chain's CDR3 is CASSQGGDRAYEQYF. As DNA, the CDR3 is TGTGCCAGCAGCCAAGGAGGGGACAGGGCCTACGAGCAGTACTTC.

The chain couples TRBV19 to TRBJ1-6, with 7 bases fitting TRBD1. Germline loops: CDR1 LNHDA, CDR2 SQIVND (reference sequence). This CDR3 has 14 amino acids. V lost 7 bases to trimming and J lost 9 bases; unmatched junction nucleotides: 9. CDR3 residues: CASTSDRVGSPLHF. The CDR3 DNA sequence: TGTGCCAGTACCAGTGACAGGGTGGGTTCACCCCTCCACTTT.

The chain couples TRBV6-5 to TRBJ1-1, with 8 positions matching TRBD1. The CDR3 is 14 residues long. After removal of 4 bases from V and 1 base from J, the junction contained 2 bases not matched to a gene. Germline lookup yields CDR1 MNHEY and CDR2 SVGAGI. Here the CDR3 reads CASSFTGGNTEAFF. Here the CDR3 DNA reads TGTGCCAGCAGTTTTACAGGGGGGAACACTGAAGCTTTCTTT.

The V call is TRBV5-8, the J call TRBJ2-5, with TRBD2 matching over 14 bases. V lost 4 bases, J lost 7 bases, and 3 bases stayed unmatched. This CDR3 comprises 14 residues. Germline V gives CDR1 SGHTS, CDR2 YDEGEE. CDR3 in amino acids: CASSGGTSGGTQYF. Here the CDR3 DNA reads TGTGCCAGCAGCGGAGGGACTAGCGGGGGGACCCAGTACTTC. Full variable domain (remainder filled in from reference TRBV5-8 and TRBJ2-5): EAGVTQSPTHLIKTRGQQATLRCSPISGHTSVYWYQQALGLGLQFLLWYDEGEERNRGNFPPRFSGRQFPNYSSELNVNALELEDSALYLCASSGGTSGGTQYFGPGTRLLVL.

The chain links TRBV5-1 to TRBJ1-3; D uncertain. The CDR3 spans 16 residues. V was pared by 3 bases and J by 4 bases, with 17 bases between. From germline, CDR1 is SGHRS and CDR2 YFSETQ. The CDR3 coding sequence is TGCGCCAGCAGCTATGCCGGGAGGATAAGCGGAAACACCATATATTTT. Translating gives CASSYAGRISGNTIYF.

The chain uses TRBV7-8 and TRBJ1-1; D gene unclear. Trimming stripped 5 bases from V and 4 bases from J, with 8 bases between. Germline V gene sequence: CDR1 SGHVS, CDR2 FQNEAQ. The CDR3 totals 12 residues. The CDR3 here is CASSPLGTEAFF. CDR3 DNA: TGTGCCAGCAGCCCCTTGGGCACTGAAGCTTTCTTT.

The chain recombines TRBV7-2 with TRBJ2-5; either TRBD1 or TRBD2 may supply D (6 bases each). V was trimmed by 5 bases and J by 4 bases, leaving 14 bases between them. The germline V gene has CDR1 SGHTA and CDR2 FQGNSA. CDR3 size: 14 residues. The CDR3 sequence: CASSPTGGVETQYF. Written as DNA, the CDR3 is TGTGCCAGCAGCCCGACAGGCGGGGTAGAGACCCAGTACTTC.

This rearrangement joins TRBV19 to TRBJ2-1, with 11 bases fitting TRBD1. Germline V gene data show CDR1 as LNHDA and CDR2 as SQIVND (reference sequence). The CDR3 is 15 residues long. J lost 7 bases, V lost 6 bases, and 8 bases had no gene match. CDR3 amino acids: CASRAGQGVRNEQFF. The DNA for the CDR3 is TGTGCCAGTAGAGCGGGACAGGGGGTTCGTAATGAGCAGTTCTTC. Drawing the rest from reference TRBV19 and TRBJ2-1, the complete variable domain is DGGITQSPKYLFRKEGQNVTLSCEQNLNHDAMYWYRQDPGQGLRLIYYSQIVNDFQKGDIAEGYSVSREKKESFPLTVTSAQKNPTAFYLCASRAGQGVRNEQFFGPGTRLTVL.

Points on this clone: Its ends do not fully match the called genes, so a read error is possible. The rearrangement joins TRBV14 to TRBJ2-5; D could derive from TRBD1 or TRBD2 (6 bases each). The CDR3 consists of 16 residues. CDR1 and CDR2 (germline): SGHDN, FVKESK. CDR3 nucleotide sequence: TGTGCCAGCAGCCCCCGGGGGCGACTACCAAAAGAGTCCCAGTACTTC. This translates into CASSPRGRLPKESQYF.

This clone came up a few times. A read error may produce the germline difference seen at one junction end. Here the CDR3 DNA reads TGTGCCAGCCGTTTATCAGGTCAGCCCCAGCATTTT. It encodes CASRLSGQPQHF. J is TRBJ1-5 and V is TRBV12-3 or TRBV12-4; no reliable D call. CDR3 size: 12 residues.

The chain couples TRBV5-1 to TRBJ2-3; weak D call: TRBD2 (6 bases). The V gene's germline CDR1 is SGHRS and CDR2 YFSETQ. The CDR3 spans 14 residues. The V gene lost 2 bases and the J gene lost 3 bases, with 10 bases spanning the gap. The CDR3, as DNA: TGCGCCAGCAGCTTACAGGAGGGGACAGATACGCAGTATTTT. Translating it yields CASSLQEGTDTQYF.

This clone appeared a few times. The chain employs TRBV25-1 and TRBJ1-1; 9 bases are a match to TRBD1. Germline assignment: CDR1 MGHDK and CDR2 SYGVNS. V shed 4 bases and J 4 bases; nucleotides not matched to a gene: 7. The CDR3 totals 15 residues. The DNA of the CDR3 is TGTGCCAGCAGTGGTATCGGACAGGGGAGCACTGAAGCTTTCTTT. Amino acids: CASSGIGQGSTEAFF.